This passage covers 15 T cell receptor beta chains from one sample sequenced in a study of blood T cell repertoires in COVID-19. TCRdb keeps only in-frame clones here, not all; method: immunoSEQ multiplex PCR. The sample carries over 120,000 clones, around 86% recorded once. Sequencing input: PBMCs or T cells enriched from blood (not recorded which). Every receptor here comes from a man aged 50-60 years who had recovered from COVID-19.

The chain carries TRBV7-9 and TRBJ1-1; D is perhaps TRBD1 (6 bases). Trimming removed 5 bases at V and 5 bases at J, with 15 bases between. The CDR3 is made up of 14 amino acids. The V gene's germline CDR1 is SEHNR and CDR2 FQNEAQ (reference sequence). The CDR3, as DNA: TGTGCCAGCAGCAAGGAGGGGGGGCTTACTGAAGCTTTCTTT. Protein product: CASSKEGGLTEAFF.

The rearrangement links TRBV7-8 to TRBJ2-7, with 9 positions matching TRBD2. The length of the CDR3 is 17 residues. Germline CDR1 is SGHVS and CDR2 is FQNEAQ. V shed 1 base, J shed 4 bases, and the junction held 11 bases outside the gene matches. The CDR3 coding sequence is TGTGCCAGCAGCTTAGGGCCTTATAGCGGGAGCTCATACGAGCAGTACTTC. Encoded protein: CASSLGPYSGSSYEQYF.

J is TRBJ2-3 and V is TRBV7-2, with 8 bases aligning to TRBD2. The CDR3 spans 15 residues. Per the germline V gene, CDR1 is SGHTA and CDR2 is FQGNSA. Unmatched junction bases numbered 6, after V lost 5 bases and J lost 2 bases. The CDR3 region has the DNA TGTGCCAGCAGCCTTAGCGGGGTGCCCACAGATACGCAGTATTTT. Residues: CASSLSGVPTDTQYF.

This rearrangement joins TRBV28 to TRBJ1-2, with D unresolved. Germline V gene sequence: CDR1 MDHEN, CDR2 SYDVKM. V was clipped by 6 bases and J by 5 bases, with 7 bases between them. The CDR3 spans 11 residues. CDR3 residues: CASSLWYGYTF. As DNA, the CDR3 is TGTGCCAGCAGCCTATGGTATGGCTACACCTTC.

The rearrangement links TRBV24-1 to TRBJ2-1, with TRBD2 matching over 10 bases. Unmatched junction bases numbered 6, after V lost 1 base and J lost 7 bases. The germline V gene encodes CDR1 KGHDR and CDR2 SFDVKD. The CDR3 sequence is 16 residues long. The CDR3 nucleotides read TGTGCCACCAGTGATTTCAGCGGGAGGGCGTCTAATGAGCAGTTCTTC. Amino acid sequence: CATSDFSGRASNEQFF.

The chain recombines TRBV6-1 with TRBJ2-5, with 11 bases aligning to TRBD2. The CDR3 is 15 residues long. The V gene's germline CDR1 is MNHNS and CDR2 SASEGT. Losses at the gene ends were 6 bases for V and 5 bases for J; bases not matched to a gene: 8. CDR3 DNA: TGTGCCAGCAGCTTTAGCGGGGGGGCTCGGGAGACCCAGTACTTC. Protein product: CASSFSGGARETQYF.

The chain has TRBV6-5 and TRBJ2-7; 7 nucleotides align to TRBD1. V was clipped by 6 bases and J by 3 bases; unmatched bases: 5. The CDR3 length is 13 residues. Germline CDR1 and CDR2: MNHEY and SVGAGI. CDR3 nucleotides: TGTGCCAGCAGCTCGGACAGGCTCTACGAGCAGTACTTC. Translating gives CASSSDRLYEQYF.

This chain links TRBV7-3 with TRBJ2-3, with D hard to call. The V end lost 4 bases, the J end lost 4 bases, and 6 bases lay between the germline ends. The CDR3 sequence is 12 residues long. CDR1 and CDR2 from the germline V gene are SGHTA and FQGTGA. The CDR3 loop reads CASSSTSDTQYF. The CDR3 DNA reads as TGTGCCAGCAGCTCGACTTCAGATACGCAGTATTTT. The full variable domain, with the rest looked up from reference TRBV7-3 and TRBJ2-3, is GAGVSQTPSNKVTEKGKYVELRCDPISGHTALYWYRQSLGQGPEFLIYFQGTGAADDSGLPNDRFFAVRPEGSVSTLKIQRTERGDSAVYLCASSSTSDTQYFGPGTRLTVL.

The V call is TRBV11-3, the J call TRBJ2-1; TRBD2 agrees at 7 bases. The CDR3 consists of 13 residues. Losses at the gene ends were 5 bases for V and 6 bases for J; bases not matched to a gene: 4. Germline V gene lookup returns CDR1 SGHNT and CDR2 YENEEA. The CDR3 nucleotides are TGTGCCAGCAGCCGGGGGGTTGCCAATGAGCAGTTCTTC. Translating it yields CASSRGVANEQFF.

The rearrangement links TRBV5-6 to TRBJ1-2; D is perhaps TRBD1 (6 bases). Trimming took off 2 bases at V and 6 bases at J, with 11 bases between the two ends. This CDR3 comprises 13 residues. Germline loops: CDR1 SGHDT, CDR2 YYEEEE. CDR3 in amino acids: CASSFGGADGYTF. In DNA form, the CDR3 reads TGTGCCAGCAGCTTCGGGGGGGCTGATGGCTACACCTTC.

This clone was recorded only once. This chain connects TRBV27 to TRBJ2-5; 8 bases are shared with TRBD1. The V segment lost 8 bases and the J segment 4 bases; nucleotides outside the gene matches: 15. Germline CDR1 MNHEY, CDR2 SMNVEV (reference sequence). The CDR3 runs 16 residues. The CDR3 spells CASERSDRDELETQYF. The CDR3 DNA sequence: TGTGCCAGCGAGAGGTCGGACAGGGATGAACTAGAGACCCAGTACTTC.

The gene calls are TRBV15 and TRBJ2-5; TRBD1 matches at 7 bases. V lost 3 bases to trimming and J lost 1 base; unmatched junction nucleotides: 11. From germline, CDR1 is LNHNV and CDR2 YYDKDF (reference sequence). The CDR3 is 17 amino acids. DNA for the CDR3: TGTGCCACCAGCAGCCTAAGGGACAGTCCCAGCCAAGAGACCCAGTACTTC. It codes for CATSSLRDSPSQETQYF.

This chain connects TRBV3-1 (or the pseudogene TRBV3-2) to TRBJ1-3; TRBD1 is a possible D gene (5 bases). There are 16 residues in the CDR3. V was clipped by 1 base and J by 4 bases, with 14 bases between them. The germline CDR1 and CDR2 sequences are LGHDT and YNNKEL (reference sequence). For the CDR3, the DNA is TGTGCCAGCAGCCAAGTTCACGGGGCGGGGGGAAACACCATATATTTT. Protein product: CASSQVHGAGGNTIYF.

This sequence joins TRBV19 and TRBJ2-3; the match to TRBD2 covers 11 bases. The V gene end was trimmed by 2 bases and the J gene end by 4 bases; junction bases not matched to a gene: 5. The germline CDR1 and CDR2 sequences are LNHDA and SQIVND (reference sequence). The CDR3 spans 16 residues. The CDR3 DNA sequence: TGTGCCAGTAGTATACCTACTAGCGGGAGCCCAGATACGCAGTATTTT. Translation: CASSIPTSGSPDTQYF.

The V gene is TRBV19, the J gene TRBJ1-4; D is undetermined. The CDR3 contains 13 residues. CDR1 is LNHDA and CDR2 is SQIVND in the germline V gene (reference sequence). V gave up 9 bases and J gave up 8 bases, with 16 bases separating them. The CDR3 region is CASARPNEEKLFF. As DNA, the CDR3 is TGTGCCAGCGCTAGACCAAACGAGGAAAAACTGTTTTTT.